Here is one T cell receptor (beta chain) with its context. Its specificity is unknown. Naive CD8 T cell sorting was performed on the CD8+CD4-CCR7+CD45RA+ phenotype. Both previously described methods and listed TCR primers were employed to make bulk TCR libraries. In TCRdb, the PCR reads were re-called with MiXCR into one record per CDR3 protein. Of 460,000 or so distinct CDR3 sequences detected, about a quarter appear once; the ten largest clones hold roughly 0.77%. The data were obtained in a study of molecular identifiers for immune sequencing clone quantification. Study-wide results and limits: It was shown that clones above 20 RNA copies held over 97% of effector molecules, but under 1% in naive cells. A shared barcode on identical TCR molecules could lead to underestimated sizes for highly expanded clones.

The ends lost 0 bases at V and 0 bases at J; junction bases unmatched: 4. The length of the CDR3 is 16 residues. Per germline, CDR1 MNHNY and CDR2 SVGAGI (reference sequence). This TCR came from a human donor in good health. Some libraries in this study had Jurkat cell RNA spiked in. The V and J genes are TRBV6-6 and TRBJ2-5, with 7 bases that match TRBD1. Input material: naive CD8+ T cells from blood, with Jurkat cell RNA spiked in. Specified subset: FACS-sorted CD8+CD4-CCR7+CD45RA+ naive T cells. The CDR3 protein is CASSYSRDRHQETQYF. CDR3 coding DNA: TGTGCCAGCAGTTACTCGAGGGACAGACACCAAGAGACCCAGTACTTC.